These T cell receptor beta chains were read from a single sample in a study of blood T cells in healthy people across ages. TCRdb re-called the 5' RACE reads with MiXCR, one entry per CDR3 protein. The data hold about a million distinct CDR3 sequences, with 30% to 40% observed a single time. The specimen was blood. These receptors were taken from a young man in good health. The CDR3 runs from the conserved cysteine through the conserved F or W. A D gene is named only where the DNA matches it firmly. Clone size appears in some rows only: once, few, many, or a class for an expanded clone.

V	D	length	size	J	DNA	CDR3
TRBV25-1	-	13	-	TRBJ2-7	TGTGCCAGCAGCGGGGCGCGGTACAATGAGCAGTACTTC	CASSGARYNEQYF
TRBV3-1	-	17	-	TRBJ2-5	TGTGCCAGCAGCCTCCGATCGCGGTCCCTTACCCTAGAGACCCAGTACTTC	CASSLRSRSLTLETQYF
TRBV4-2	TRBD1	15	few	TRBJ2-3	TGTGCCAGCAGTCAAGGACAGGGACGCACAGATACGCAGTATTTT	CASSQGQGRTDTQYF
TRBV12-3/TRBV12-4	TRBD1	14	few	TRBJ2-7	TGTGCCAGCCTGAAACAGGGGAGCTCCTACGAGCAGTACTTC	CASLKQGSSYEQYF
TRBV12-3/TRBV12-4	TRBD1	15	-	TRBJ2-4	TGTGCCAGCAGTCCAGGGACAGGGGCGGGGAACATTCAGTACTTC	CASSPGTGAGNIQYF
TRBV20-1	TRBD1	13	-	TRBJ2-7	TGCAGTACTCTCATTGAGACAGGGGGCGAGCAGTACTTC	CSTLIETGGEQYF
TRBV2	-	12	-	TRBJ2-1	TGTGCCAGCAGTGAACCGTCGAATGAGCAGTTCTTC	CASSEPSNEQFF
TRBV20-1	TRBD1	16	few	TRBJ1-2	TGCAGTGCTACCGGGACAGGGGGAATTTTCAACTATGGCTACACCTTC	CSATGTGGIFNYGYTF
TRBV20-1	TRBD1	13	few	TRBJ2-7	TGCAGTGCTTTGGGACAGGGTTCCTACGAGCAGTACTTC	CSALGQGSYEQYF
TRBV28	TRBD1	13	-	TRBJ2-4	TGTGCCAGCAGTTCCAGACAGGGGAGCATTCAGTACTTC	CASSSRQGSIQYF
TRBV6-2/TRBV6-3	TRBD1	14	-	TRBJ1-1	TGTGCCAGCAGGTTCAGGGGGCTTAGCACTGAAGCTTTCTTT	CASRFRGLSTEAFF
TRBV20-1	-	13	-	TRBJ2-5	TGCAGTGCTGAGCCGGGGGGCGTGAAGACCCAGTACTTC	CSAEPGGVKTQYF
TRBV20-1	TRBD1	15	-	TRBJ2-2	TGCAGTGCTAGAGATACCGGACAGGGGGCCGGGGAGCTGTTTTTT	CSARDTGQGAGELFF